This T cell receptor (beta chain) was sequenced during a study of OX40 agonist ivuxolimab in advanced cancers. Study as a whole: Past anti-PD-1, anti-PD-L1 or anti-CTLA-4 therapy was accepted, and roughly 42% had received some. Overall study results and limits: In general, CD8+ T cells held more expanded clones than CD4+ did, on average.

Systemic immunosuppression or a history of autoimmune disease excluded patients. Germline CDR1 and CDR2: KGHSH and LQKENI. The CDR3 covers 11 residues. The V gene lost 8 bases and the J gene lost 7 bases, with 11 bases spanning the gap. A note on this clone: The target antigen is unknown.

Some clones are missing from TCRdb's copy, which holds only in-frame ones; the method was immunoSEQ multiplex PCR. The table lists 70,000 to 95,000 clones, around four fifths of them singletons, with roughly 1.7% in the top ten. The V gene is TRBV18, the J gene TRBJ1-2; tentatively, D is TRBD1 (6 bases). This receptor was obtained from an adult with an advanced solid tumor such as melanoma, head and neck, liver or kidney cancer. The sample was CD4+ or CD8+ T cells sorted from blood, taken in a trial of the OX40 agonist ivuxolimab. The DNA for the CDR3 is TGTGCCAGCGGAGCAGGGGCTGGCTACACCTTC. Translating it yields CASGAGAGYTF.